This passage covers 22 T cell receptor beta chains from one sample sequenced in a study of CD8+CD57+ T cells in acquired aplastic anemia. Profiling that covered TCR beta VDJ and CDR3 relied on genomic DNA as its template. TCRdb redid the calling of the reads with MiXCR, one entry per CDR3 protein. The data hold approximately 380,000 distinct CDR3 sequences, with about two thirds observed a single time. Sequenced: sorted CD4+, CD8+, or CD8+CD57+ T cells (not recorded which) from PBMCs. The receptor source for this set is a human donor in good health, serving as a control.

J is TRBJ2-2 and V is TRBV7-2; TRBD2 agrees at 10 bases. CDR1 SGHTA and CDR2 FQGNSA come from the germline V gene. V trimming: 1 base; J trimming: 14 bases; junction bases outside the gene matches: 13. This CDR3 is built from 16 residues. In DNA form, the CDR3 reads TGTGCCAGCAGCTTAGGTCTAGCGGGAGATACGCAGGATCTGTTTTTT. It encodes CASSLGLAGDTQDLFF.

This clonotype was observed at least ten times. The rearrangement links TRBV2 to TRBJ2-7; TRBD1 matches 9 bases. Trimming removed 8 bases from V and 4 bases from J; junction bases left unmatched: 9. The CDR3 is 14 amino acids. Germline lookup yields CDR1 SNHLY and CDR2 FYNNEI. The CDR3: CASRKQGAVYEQYF. The CDR3 bases are TGTGCCAGCCGGAAACAGGGGGCGGTTTACGAGCAGTACTTC.

The chain has TRBV4-1 and TRBJ1-2; no clear D. Germline lookup yields CDR1 MGHRA and CDR2 YSYEKL. V lost 5 bases, J lost 4 bases, and 20 bases lay in between. The CDR3 has 16 residues. This CDR3 reads CASSINVGSPSYGYTF. CDR3 bases: TGCGCCAGCAGCATTAATGTAGGCAGCCCCAGCTATGGCTACACCTTC.

The V and J genes are TRBV7-2 and TRBJ2-3, with 9 bases aligning to TRBD2. The trim removed 0 bases at V and 11 bases at J, leaving 12 bases unmatched. CDR3 length: 16 residues. CDR1 and CDR2 (germline): SGHTA, FQGNSA. The CDR3 DNA is TGTGCCAGCAGCTTAGCGAGGGCGGGGGGGCGCAATGAGCAGTATTTT. Amino acids: CASSLARAGGRNEQYF. The full variable domain, rest sourced from reference TRBV7-2 and TRBJ2-3, is GAGVSQSPSNKVTEKGKDVELRCDPISGHTALYWYRQSLGQGLEFLIYFQGNSAPDKSGLPSDRFSAERTGGSVSTLTIQRTQQEDSAVYLCASSLARAGGRNEQYFGPGTRLTVL.

With respect to this clonotype: The CDR3 does not end in the conserved phenylalanine or tryptophan, so this is likely a read error. The limits of the CDR3 on the DNA are not certain, so only TCRdb's listed CDR3 is given. The V gene is TRBV2, the J gene TRBJ2-5; the tabulated D call, TRBD1, remains unverified against the DNA. From germline, CDR1 is SNHLY and CDR2 FYNNEI. From its first to its last residue, the CDR3 has 13 amino acids. The CDR3 sequence: CASRLDSGDTFGS.

The chain recombines TRBV4-3 with TRBJ1-2; 9 nucleotides match TRBD1. With V trimmed by 6 bases and J by 4 bases, 9 bases remained unmatched. CDR1 is LGHNA, CDR2 YSLEER, per germline. The CDR3 sequence is 15 residues long. The CDR3 is CASSLPAGQGYGYTF. CDR3 in DNA: TGCGCCAGCAGTTTGCCCGCGGGACAGGGCTATGGCTACACCTTC.

The chain recombines TRBV20-1 with TRBJ1-1; D is undetermined. The CDR3 extends over 16 amino acids. Germline V CDR1 and CDR2: DFQATT, SNEGSKA (reference sequence). The ends were cut back, 0 bases at V and 4 bases at J, with 18 bases in the middle. Here the CDR3 DNA reads TGCAGTGCTAGAGAGGGCGACAAGCAATGGGGCACTGAAGCTTTCTTT. It is translated as CSAREGDKQWGTEAFF.

The table lists this clonotype with many counts. This sequence joins TRBV20-1 and TRBJ2-2, with D possibly called TRBD1 or TRBD2 (5 bases each). Germline loops: CDR1 DFQATT, CDR2 SNEGSKA (reference sequence). The CDR3 has 14 amino acids. The CDR3 is CALPGPLNTGELFF. CDR3 bases: TGCGCCTTACCGGGACCTCTGAACACCGGGGAGCTGTTTTTT.

Worth noting for this clonotype: A read error may be the cause here, since a much bigger clone is one base away. The chain is built from TRBV5-6 and TRBJ1-2; D unclear. Per the germline V gene, CDR1 is SGHDT and CDR2 is YYEEEE. The CDR3 contains 15 residues. The CDR3 DNA reads as TGTGCCAGCAGTCCAGTCCCAGGAGGTGAATATGGCTACGCCTTC. Its translation: CASSPVPGGEYGYAF.

About this clonotype: One end of the junction is discordant with germline, which a read error may explain. This chain links TRBV29-1 with TRBJ2-7; the D gene is possibly TRBD1 (5 bases). CDR1 is SQVTM and CDR2 is ANQGSEA in the germline V gene. This CDR3 has 12 amino acids. CDR3 protein: CSARGSHTEAYF. The DNA for the CDR3 is TGCAGCGCTAGGGGATCCCACACCGAAGCTTACTTT.

The V call is TRBV7-7, the J call TRBJ1-4, with 7 bases fitting TRBD1. The CDR3 has 15 residues. Germline V gives CDR1 SSHAT, CDR2 FNYEAQ (reference sequence). The V segment lost 7 bases and the J segment 17 bases; nucleotides outside the gene matches: 22. CDR3 nucleotide sequence: TGTGCCAGCAAGGGATTCGACAGGGCCGCCGAGGGTAGCTTTTTT. Translated, it gives CASKGFDRAAEGSFF.

This clonotype was recorded many times. The chain combines TRBV30 with TRBJ1-2; 7 bases map to TRBD1. Germline assignment: CDR1 GTSNPN and CDR2 SVGIG (reference sequence). With 8 bases clipped from V and 5 bases from J, the junction kept 11 bases outside the gene matches. The CDR3 totals 13 residues. CDR3 nucleotide sequence: TGTGCCGCGAACAGGGGCTCAGGTTATGGCTACACCTTC. Translation gives CAANRGSGYGYTF.

This clonotype ranks as medium-sized (0.01 to 0.1%). DNA for the CDR3: TGTGCCACCGGGGGTACCGGCAATCAGCCCCAGCATTTT. Translated, it gives CATGGTGNQPQHF. The J gene is TRBJ1-5, the V gene TRBV19, with a possible D match to TRBD1 (5 bases). CDR1 and CDR2 (germline): LNHDA, SQIVND (reference sequence). Trimming took off 10 bases at V and 2 bases at J, with 12 bases between the two ends. The CDR3 runs to 13 residues. Together with reference TRBV19 and TRBJ1-5, the CDR3 gives the full variable domain: DGGITQSPKYLFRKEGQNVTLSCEQNLNHDAMYWYRQDPGQGLRLIYYSQIVNDFQKGDIAEGYSVSREKKESFPLTVTSAQKNPTAFYLCATGGTGNQPQHFGDGTRLSIL.

CDR3 bases: TGTGCCAGCAGCTTTGGATTAGGAAATAAGCAGTCCCTCCACTTT. It translates to CASSFGLGNKQSLHF. The gene calls are TRBV7-2 and TRBJ1-6; D remains unclear. From germline, CDR1 is SGHTA and CDR2 FQGNSA. The CDR3 consists of 15 residues. The germline V and J ends were trimmed by 3 bases and 14 bases, with 20 bases remaining between them.

About this clonotype itself: No conserved phenylalanine or tryptophan ends this CDR3, so it is likely a read error. The DNA is left out, because the CDR3 cannot be placed on it with certainty; the CDR3 is given as TCRdb lists it. The chain couples TRBV7-2 to TRBJ2-3; the table assigns TRBD2, which was not confirmed against the DNA. From germline, CDR1 is SGHTA and CDR2 FQGNSA. The CDR3 has 13 amino acids, counting both end residues. The CDR3 sequence: CASSSGRPTNEKL.

This chain connects TRBV7-9 to TRBJ2-5, with D perhaps TRBD2 (5 bases). CDR1 SEHNR and CDR2 FQNEAQ come from the germline V gene (reference sequence). This CDR3 comprises 15 residues. V lost 4 bases, J lost 13 bases, and 25 bases lay in between. The CDR3: CASSSALGGGNSPYF. The CDR3 DNA reads as TGTGCCAGCAGCTCAGCTCTAGGAGGCGGCAATTCACCGTACTTC.

This clonotype came up once. The rearrangement joins TRBV7-2 to TRBJ1-6; TRBD1 agrees at 7 bases. Germline CDR1 SGHTA, CDR2 FQGNSA. The CDR3 covers 16 residues. The trim removed 1 base at V and 13 bases at J, leaving 13 bases unmatched. The DNA of the CDR3 is TGTGCCAGCAGCTTAGGGACAGGAGAATCAAGCTATCCCCTCCACTTT. Translated, it gives CASSLGTGESSYPLHF.

Comment on this clonotype: At one end, the junction sequence differs from germline, possibly due to a read error. The V and J genes are TRBV6-5 and TRBJ2-7, with 7 bases matching TRBD1. Germline V CDR1 and CDR2: MNHEY, SVGAGI. The CDR3 runs to 19 residues. CDR3 in DNA: TGTGTCAGCAGTTACCAACATCCACGTTTCGGGACAGCTCCGTACGAGCAGTACTTC. Protein: CVSSYQHPRFGTAPYEQYF.

This clonotype was counted at least ten times. The CDR3 here is CSVGTRPGQSSGYTF. CDR3 nucleotides: TGCAGCGTTGGGACCCGTCCAGGGCAGAGTAGTGGCTACACCTTC. The chain uses TRBV29-1 and TRBJ1-2; TRBD1 is a possible D gene (5 bases). The V end lost 4 bases, the J end lost 7 bases, and 22 bases lay between the germline ends. Germline V CDR1 and CDR2: SQVTM, ANQGSEA. The CDR3 spans 15 residues.

The gene calls are TRBV4-1 and TRBJ2-2, with D possibly being TRBD2 (6 bases). Germline-derived CDR1 and CDR2 are MGHRA and YSYEKL. The CDR3 runs 15 residues. Trimming took 3 bases from V and 7 from J, leaving 15 bases between them. DNA of the CDR3: TGCGCCAGCAGCCAGGGGGGAGCTAGGATCGGGGAGCTGTTTTTT. Translated: CASSQGGARIGELFF.

This clonotype has a count of ten or more. The rearrangement uses TRBV20-1 and TRBJ1-5; no clear D. The length of the CDR3 is 13 residues. Trimming took off 4 bases at V and 1 base at J, with 8 bases between the two ends. Per germline, CDR1 DFQATT and CDR2 SNEGSKA (reference sequence). CDR3 nucleotides: TGCAGTGCTAAAGGACGGAGCAATCAGCCCCAGCATTTT. Translating gives CSAKGRSNQPQHF.

The genes are TRBV12-3 or TRBV12-4 and TRBJ2-5, with 10 bases aligning to TRBD1. This CDR3 spans 16 amino acids. The J segment lost 5 bases and the V segment lost 6 bases, leaving 12 bases of the junction unmatched. CDR3 protein: CASRPTGGPVGETQYF. CDR3 DNA: TGTGCCAGCAGGCCGACAGGGGGCCCGGTCGGGGAGACCCAGTACTTC.